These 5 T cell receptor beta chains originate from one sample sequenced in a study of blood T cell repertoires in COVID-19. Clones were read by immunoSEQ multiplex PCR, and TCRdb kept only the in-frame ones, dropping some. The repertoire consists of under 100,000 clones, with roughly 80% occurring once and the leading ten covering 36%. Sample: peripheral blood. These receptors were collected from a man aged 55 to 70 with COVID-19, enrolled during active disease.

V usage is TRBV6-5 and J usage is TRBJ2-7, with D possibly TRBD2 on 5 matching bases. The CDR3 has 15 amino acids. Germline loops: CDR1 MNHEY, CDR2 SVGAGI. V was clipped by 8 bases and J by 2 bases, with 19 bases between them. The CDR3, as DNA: TGTGCCAGCCGGGTAGCCGGACTCCAGGCCTACGAGCAGTACTTC. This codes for CASRVAGLQAYEQYF.

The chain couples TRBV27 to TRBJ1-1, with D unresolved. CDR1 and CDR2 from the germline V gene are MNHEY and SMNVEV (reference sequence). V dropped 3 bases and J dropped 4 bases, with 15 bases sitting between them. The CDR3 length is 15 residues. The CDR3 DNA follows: TGTGCCAGCAGTTTCACCGGGGAGAGGCGCACTGAAGCTTTCTTT. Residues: CASSFTGERRTEAFF.

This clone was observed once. CDR3 in amino acids: CASAGQPNTEAFF. CDR3 in DNA: TGTGCCAGCGCTGGGCAGCCGAACACTGAAGCTTTCTTT. The J gene is TRBJ1-1, the V gene TRBV14; no definite D call. The germline V gene encodes CDR1 SGHDN and CDR2 FVKESK. CDR3 length equals 13 residues. Trimming took 8 bases from V and 1 from J, leaving 11 bases between them.

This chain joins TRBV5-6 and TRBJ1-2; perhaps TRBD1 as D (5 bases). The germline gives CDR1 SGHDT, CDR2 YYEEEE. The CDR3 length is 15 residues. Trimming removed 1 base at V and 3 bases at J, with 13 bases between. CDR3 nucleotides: TGTGCCAGCAGCTTGTGGCCTCAGGGCGACTATGGCTACACCTTC. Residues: CASSLWPQGDYGYTF.

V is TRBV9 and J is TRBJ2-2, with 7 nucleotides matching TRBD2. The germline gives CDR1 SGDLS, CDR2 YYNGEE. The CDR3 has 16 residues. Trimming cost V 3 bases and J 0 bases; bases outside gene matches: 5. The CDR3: CASSGTSGANTGELFF. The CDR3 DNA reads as TGTGCCAGCAGCGGGACCAGCGGGGCGAACACCGGGGAGCTGTTTTTT.